Detailed here is one TCR beta chain. Its target antigen remains unknown. The sample holds no much larger clone one base away, and base qualities are not on file. This record belongs to a study of blood T cell repertoires in COVID-19 (dated by TCRdb to 2020 to 2022). For the study in its entirety: Samples covering the acute and convalescent phases of COVID-19 were provided by collaborators in the United States, Italy and Spain. The material from the prospective study consisted of cDNA or gDNA derived from T cells, B-cell-depleted T cells, or PBMCs. Deeply sampled blood TCRbeta repertoires from subjects exposed to, actively infected with, or recovered from COVID-19 were included in the dataset. The repertoires were released in a freely available public database meant as a resource for research on the immune response to SARS-CoV-2. Samples were obtained from the ongoing ImmuneRACE study (first 160 participants) and from some 1,300 subjects provided by 6 global collaborators. Sample metadata almost always included a de-identified subject ID, COVID-19 status, age in years and sex. HLA class I and class II types, where available, came from metadata supplied by the sample provider rather than from assay-based typing. Summary of the overall study and its limitations: The quantity of clinical and demographic metadata differed by source and by participant and was supplied without curation.

The immunoSEQ Assay, a bias-controlled multiplex PCR, was used to amplify TCRbeta CDR3 regions from genomic DNA. For the original study's pipeline: Nucleated cell counts per sample were estimated from amplification of reference gene primers within the assay. To quantify the absolute abundance of each unique TCRbeta CDR3 rearrangement, sequence reads were collapsed and filtered. For each sample, productive Simpson clonality was calculated as the square root of Simpson's diversity index over productive rearrangements. What TCRdb holds here is the immuneACCESS table cut down to in-frame rearrangements. Part of the clones is not present; checked against another copy, under half of the missing clones reflect an unresolved V gene, and the others are unexplained. For V, J and clone size, that table is used; D and trimming come from the DNA. Recorded for this sample are fewer than 120,000 clones; 87% of them occurred a single time. In total, the top ten clones hold roughly 4.9% of the sample.

Collaborating institutions collected whole blood in K2EDTA tubes following their own protocols. For TCRbeta analysis, collaborator samples were shipped as frozen whole blood, as isolated PBMCs, or as DNA extracted from either sample type. V and J lose 6 bases and 1 base, and a span of 17 bases separates them. The CDR3 spans 16 residues, from the cysteine through the phenylalanine. The retained sequence is limited to the CDR3, 48 bases, with the frame set at the first base. The germline V gene supplies CDR1 MDHEN and CDR2 SYDVKM. The material sequenced was peripheral blood. Rearrangement joined TRBV28 to TRBJ2-3; possibly the D gene is TRBD2, per 6 matching bases. This clonotype was obtained from a human donor in a cohort sampled during active COVID-19. The CDR3 in this case is CASSPIPGEGTDTQYF. The DNA sequence reads TGTGCCAGCAGCCCCATCCCGGGAGAGGGCACAGATACGCAGTATTTT.